The present T cell receptor (beta chain) was sequenced within a study of shared clonotypes between healthy human individuals. This table comes from immunoSEQ multiplex PCR, and its TCRdb copy is limited to in-frame clones, with some not included. Found here are around 1.1 million clones, approximately 80% of them singletons; the top ten hold roughly 0.61%. This sequence was found in a man aged 18 to 29 in good health. Some clones in this sample may be carry-over from other donors' samples. Source material: memory CD4+ T cells from PBMCs. Subset specified: CD45RA-negative fraction.

CDR3 DNA: TGTGCCAGCAGTGTGCCAGGACCCAATAGCGGCTACACCTTC. Amino acid sequence: CASSVPGPNSGYTF. The rearrangement uses TRBV6-1 and TRBJ1-2; the D is unclear. CDR1 MNHNS and CDR2 SASEGT come from the germline V gene. The V and J ends lost 4 bases and 8 bases respectively, with 17 bases between them. CDR3 size: 14 residues.